The sequence of this TCR beta chain was determined in a study of blood T cell repertoires in COVID-19. Trimming took 7 bases from V and 2 from J, leaving 6 bases between them. Germline V gives CDR1 SNHLY, CDR2 FYNNEI. This CDR3 has 12 residues. Profiling relied on immunoSEQ multiplex PCR, and the TCRdb table lists in-frame clones only, not all of them. The table includes about 200,000 clones, approximately 84% detected once. This chain uses TRBV2 with TRBJ2-1; tentatively, D is TRBD1 (5 bases). This TCR was recovered from a woman older than 75 with acute or convalescent COVID-19. What was sequenced was peripheral blood. CDR3 sequence reads: CASMDTYNEQFF. DNA of the CDR3: TGTGCCAGCATGGACACCTACAATGAGCAGTTCTTC.